The clone carrying this TCR beta chain was observed a few times. Its target is not known. Here the gene names and germline are mouse. The read ends 1 residue early relative to the CDR3; the germline J gene fills the gap. J lost 7 bases, V lost 5 bases, and 4 bases had no gene match. Per the germline V gene, CDR1 is SGHND and CDR2 is FRSKSL. The CDR3 totals 12 residues. The data derive from a study of tissue T cells after allogeneic stem cell transplantation. Study-wide findings and caveats: Anatomically similar tissues had similar TCR repertoires within each patient. The patient cohort was small and clinically heterogeneous, with limited sampling depth. Blood and spleen captured only part of the tissue TCR repertoire.

Assay: immunoSEQ multiplex PCR; the TCRdb copy retains only in-frame clones and omits some. The data show about 4,000 clones, roughly 44% seen once. Time point indicated: mouse harvest day 14 after allogeneic transplant. Each mouse received 10^7 T-cell-depleted marrow cells plus 10^6 splenic CD5+ T cells by tail vein. Mice had MHC-mismatched B6 into BALB/c GVHD, sampled day 7 or 14. The J gene is TRBJ2-7, the V gene TRBV15; 8 nucleotides align to TRBD1. The receptor's source is a female BALB/c mouse given C57BL/6 T cells with graft-versus-host disease after an allogeneic hematopoietic cell transplant. The sample was gut tissue. The CDR3 DNA, read in part, is TGTGCCAGCAGTCGACAGGGGTGGGAACAGTAC. Protein product: CASSRQGWEQY. The whole CDR3 sequence is CASSRQGWEQYF.